The clone carrying this T cell receptor beta chain was observed a few times. The antigen is not known. Making the bulk TCR libraries relied on previously described methods and listed TCR primers. Via MiXCR, TCRdb re-called the PCR reads, giving one row per CDR3 protein. The data hold more than 250,000 distinct CDR3 sequences, with about a fifth observed a single time. The data derive from a study of molecular identifiers for immune sequencing clone quantification. Germline V gene sequence: CDR1 LNHDA, CDR2 SQIVND (reference sequence). The CDR3 runs 13 residues. Trimming left V 3 bases short and J 4 bases short, with 8 bases between. Study-wide results and limits: Sharing of a barcode by identical TCR molecules could cause highly expanded clone sizes to be underestimated.

The receptor was isolated from a human donor in good health. Some libraries in this study had Jurkat cell RNA spiked in. The sample comprised naive CD8+ T cells from blood, with Jurkat cell RNA spiked in. As for subset: FACS-sorted CD8+CD4-CCR7+CD45RA+ naive T cells. J is TRBJ2-3 and V is TRBV19; the D is unclear. The DNA for the CDR3 is TGTGCCAGTAGTATTTTCTCCCCAGATACGCAGTATTTT. This sequence encodes CASSIFSPDTQYF.